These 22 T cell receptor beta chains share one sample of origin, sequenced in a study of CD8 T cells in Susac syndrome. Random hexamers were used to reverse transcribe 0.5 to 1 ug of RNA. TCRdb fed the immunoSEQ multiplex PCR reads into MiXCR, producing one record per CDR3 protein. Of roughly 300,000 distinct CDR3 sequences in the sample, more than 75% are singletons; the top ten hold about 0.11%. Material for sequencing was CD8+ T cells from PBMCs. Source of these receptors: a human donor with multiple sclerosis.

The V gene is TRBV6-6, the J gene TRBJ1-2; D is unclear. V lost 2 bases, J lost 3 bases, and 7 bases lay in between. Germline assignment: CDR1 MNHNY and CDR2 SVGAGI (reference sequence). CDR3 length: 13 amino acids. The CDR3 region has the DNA TGTGCCAGCAGTTACGAGGTCGACTATGGCTACACCTTC. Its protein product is CASSYEVDYGYTF.

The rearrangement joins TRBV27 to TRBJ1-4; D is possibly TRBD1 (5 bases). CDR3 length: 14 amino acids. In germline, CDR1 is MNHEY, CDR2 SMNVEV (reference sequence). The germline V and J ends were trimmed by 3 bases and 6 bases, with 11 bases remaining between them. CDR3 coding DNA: TGTGCCAGCAGTTTTCAGGGTAGCCATGAAAAACTGTTTTTT. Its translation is CASSFQGSHEKLFF. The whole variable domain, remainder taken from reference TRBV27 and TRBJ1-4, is EAQVTQNPRYLITVTGKKLTVTCSQNMNHEYMSWYRQDPGLGLRQIYYSMNVEVTDKGDVPEGYKVSRKEKRNFPLILESPSPNQTSLYFCASSFQGSHEKLFFGSGTQLSVL.

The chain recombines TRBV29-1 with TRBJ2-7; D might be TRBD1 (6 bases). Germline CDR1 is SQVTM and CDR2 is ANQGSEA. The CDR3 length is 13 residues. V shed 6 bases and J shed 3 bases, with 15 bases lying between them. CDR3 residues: CSVIGARGYEQYF. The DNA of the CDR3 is TGCAGCGTGATAGGAGCCAGGGGCTACGAGCAGTACTTC.

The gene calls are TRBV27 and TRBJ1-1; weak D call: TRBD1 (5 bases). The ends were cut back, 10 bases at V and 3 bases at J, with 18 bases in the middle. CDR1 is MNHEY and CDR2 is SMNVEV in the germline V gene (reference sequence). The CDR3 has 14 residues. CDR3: CATRRGSGYTEAFF. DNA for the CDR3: TGTGCCACCCGGCGGGGCTCGGGATACACTGAAGCTTTCTTT.

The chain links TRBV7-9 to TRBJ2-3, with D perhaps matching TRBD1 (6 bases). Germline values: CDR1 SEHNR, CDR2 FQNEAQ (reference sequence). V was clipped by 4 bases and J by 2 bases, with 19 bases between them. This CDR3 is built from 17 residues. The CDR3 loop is CASSSGLTGTNTDTQYF. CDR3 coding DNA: TGTGCCAGCAGCTCAGGGTTGACCGGGACAAACACAGATACGCAGTATTTT.

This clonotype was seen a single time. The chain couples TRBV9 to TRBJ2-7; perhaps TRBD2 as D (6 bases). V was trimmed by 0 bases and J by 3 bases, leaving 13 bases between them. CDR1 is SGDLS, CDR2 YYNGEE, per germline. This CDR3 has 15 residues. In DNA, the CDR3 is TGTGCCAGCAGCGTAGGGTCTAGCGCTGGCTACGAGCAGTACTTC. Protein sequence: CASSVGSSAGYEQYF.

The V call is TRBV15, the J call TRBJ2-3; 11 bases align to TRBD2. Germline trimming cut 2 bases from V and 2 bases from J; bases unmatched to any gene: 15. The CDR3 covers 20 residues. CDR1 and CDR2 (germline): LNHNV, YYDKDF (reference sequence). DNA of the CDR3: TGTGCCACCAGCAGACCCTGGAGGGTAGCGGGAGGGCAGGACACAGATACGCAGTATTTT. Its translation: CATSRPWRVAGGQDTDTQYF.

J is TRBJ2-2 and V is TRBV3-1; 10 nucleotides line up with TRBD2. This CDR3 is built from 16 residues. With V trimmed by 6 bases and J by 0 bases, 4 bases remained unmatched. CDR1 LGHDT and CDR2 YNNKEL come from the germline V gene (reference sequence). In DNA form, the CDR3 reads TGTGCCAGCAGTTTGACTAGCGGGTCGAACACCGGGGAGCTGTTTTTT. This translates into CASSLTSGSNTGELFF.

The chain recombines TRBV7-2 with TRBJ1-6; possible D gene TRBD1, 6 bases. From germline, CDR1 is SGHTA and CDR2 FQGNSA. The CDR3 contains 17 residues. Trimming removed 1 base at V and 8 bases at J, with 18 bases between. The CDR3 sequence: CASSLDGGAHADSPLHF. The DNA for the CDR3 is TGTGCCAGCAGCTTAGACGGGGGGGCCCACGCAGATTCACCCCTCCACTTT.

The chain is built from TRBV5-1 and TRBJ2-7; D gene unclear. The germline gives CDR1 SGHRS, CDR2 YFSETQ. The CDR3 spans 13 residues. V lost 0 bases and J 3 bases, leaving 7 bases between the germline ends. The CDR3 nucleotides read TGCGCCAGCAGCTTGGCCAGGCACTACGAGCAGTACTTC. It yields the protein CASSLARHYEQYF. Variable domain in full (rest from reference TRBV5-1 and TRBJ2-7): KAGVTQTPRYLIKTRGQQVTLSCSPISGHRSVSWYQQTPGQGLQFLFEYFSETQRNKGNFPGRFSGRQFSNSRSEMNVSTLELGDSALYLCASSLARHYEQYFGPGTRLTVT.

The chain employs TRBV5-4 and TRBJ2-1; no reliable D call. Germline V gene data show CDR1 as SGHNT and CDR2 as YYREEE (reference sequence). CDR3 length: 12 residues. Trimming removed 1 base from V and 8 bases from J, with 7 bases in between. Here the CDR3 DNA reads TGTGCCAGCAGCTTGTCCGCAGATGAGCAGTTCTTC. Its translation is CASSLSADEQFF.

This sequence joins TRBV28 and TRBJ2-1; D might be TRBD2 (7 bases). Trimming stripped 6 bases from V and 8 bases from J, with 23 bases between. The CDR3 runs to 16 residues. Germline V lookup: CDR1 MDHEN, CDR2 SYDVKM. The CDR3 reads CASRTIREEGGDEQFF. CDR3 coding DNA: TGTGCCAGCAGGACTATCCGGGAGGAGGGGGGTGATGAGCAGTTCTTC.

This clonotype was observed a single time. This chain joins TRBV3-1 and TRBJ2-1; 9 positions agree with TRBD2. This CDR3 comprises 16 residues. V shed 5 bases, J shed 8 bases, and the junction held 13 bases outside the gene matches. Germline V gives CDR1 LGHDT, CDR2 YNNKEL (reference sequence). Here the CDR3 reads CASSYYTGLASDEQFF. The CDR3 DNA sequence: TGTGCCAGCAGCTATTACACGGGACTAGCTAGCGATGAGCAGTTCTTC.

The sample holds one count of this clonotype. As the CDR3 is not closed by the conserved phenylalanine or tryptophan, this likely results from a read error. The CDR3 sequence: CASSFSGSSYEQYL. The CDR3 nucleotides are TGTGCCAGCAGTTTTAGCGGGAGCTCCTACGAGCAGTACCTC. The V call is TRBV6-6, the J call TRBJ2-7; 9 positions agree with TRBD2. Germline loops: CDR1 MNHNY, CDR2 SVGAGI (reference sequence). V shed 4 bases, J shed 0 bases, and the junction held 1 base outside the gene matches. CDR3 length equals 14 residues.

CDR3 protein: CASSPGGGRHTDTQYF. The CDR3 DNA reads as TGTGCCAGCAGCCCAGGGGGAGGGCGGCACACAGATACGCAGTATTTT. This chain uses TRBV3-1 with TRBJ2-3; possibly TRBD1 or TRBD2 for D (7 bases each). The CDR3 has 16 amino acids. V was pared by 4 bases and J by 2 bases, with 16 bases between. Germline V gene data show CDR1 as LGHDT and CDR2 as YNNKEL (reference sequence).

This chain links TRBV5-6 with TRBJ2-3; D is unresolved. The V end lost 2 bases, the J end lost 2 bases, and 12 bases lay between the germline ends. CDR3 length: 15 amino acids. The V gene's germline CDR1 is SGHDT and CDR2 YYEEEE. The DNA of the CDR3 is TGTGCCAGCAGCTTATATCCGAGAACCACAGATACGCAGTATTTT. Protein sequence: CASSLYPRTTDTQYF.

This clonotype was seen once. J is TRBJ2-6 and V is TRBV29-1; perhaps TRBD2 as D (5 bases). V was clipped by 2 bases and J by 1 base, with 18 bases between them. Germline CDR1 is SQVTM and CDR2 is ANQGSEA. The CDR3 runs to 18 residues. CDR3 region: CSVETTAGPGSGANVLTF. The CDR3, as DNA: TGCAGCGTTGAAACGACTGCCGGTCCGGGATCTGGGGCCAACGTCCTGACTTTC.

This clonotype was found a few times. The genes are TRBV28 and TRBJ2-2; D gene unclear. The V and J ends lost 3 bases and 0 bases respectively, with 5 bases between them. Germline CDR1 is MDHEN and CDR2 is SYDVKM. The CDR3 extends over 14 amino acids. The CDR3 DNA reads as TGTGCCAGCAGTTTGCCAGCGAACACCGGGGAGCTGTTTTTT. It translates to CASSLPANTGELFF.

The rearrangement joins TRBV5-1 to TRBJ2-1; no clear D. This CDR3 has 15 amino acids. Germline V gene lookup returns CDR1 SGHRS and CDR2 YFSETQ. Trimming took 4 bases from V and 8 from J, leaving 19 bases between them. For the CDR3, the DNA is TGCGCCAGCAGCCTCCGACGACCGACCTTGCATGAGCAGTTCTTC. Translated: CASSLRRPTLHEQFF. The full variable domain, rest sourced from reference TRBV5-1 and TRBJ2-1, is KAGVTQTPRYLIKTRGQQVTLSCSPISGHRSVSWYQQTPGQGLQFLFEYFSETQRNKGNFPGRFSGRQFSNSRSEMNVSTLELGDSALYLCASSLRRPTLHEQFFGPGTRLTVL.

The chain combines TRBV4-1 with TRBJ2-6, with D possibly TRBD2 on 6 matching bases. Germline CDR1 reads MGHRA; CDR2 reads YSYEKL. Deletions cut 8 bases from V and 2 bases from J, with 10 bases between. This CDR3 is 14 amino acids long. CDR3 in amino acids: CASSWGAGANVLTF. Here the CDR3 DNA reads TGCGCCAGCTCCTGGGGGGCTGGGGCCAACGTCCTGACTTTC.

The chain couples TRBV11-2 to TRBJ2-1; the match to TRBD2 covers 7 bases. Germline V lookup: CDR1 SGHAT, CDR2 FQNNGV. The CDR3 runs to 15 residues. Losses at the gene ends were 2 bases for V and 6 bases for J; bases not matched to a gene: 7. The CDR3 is CASSLTAGSPNEQFF. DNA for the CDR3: TGTGCCAGCAGCTTAACAGCGGGATCCCCCAATGAGCAGTTCTTC.

CDR3 DNA sequence: TGTGCCAGCAGCCAAGATAAGCTAGCGCCCAACACCGGGGAGCTGTTTTTT. This translates into CASSQDKLAPNTGELFF. The chain couples TRBV3-1 to TRBJ2-2, with D possibly matching TRBD2 (6 bases). The CDR3 is 17 residues long. Trimming cost V 0 bases and J 2 bases, with 13 bases left between them. Per germline, CDR1 LGHDT and CDR2 YNNKEL (reference sequence).